The present T cell receptor beta chain was sequenced within a study of cytomegalovirus exposure and HLA in healthy donors. Germline V gene data show CDR1 as ENHRY and CDR2 as SYGVKD. V lost 3 bases and J 4 bases, leaving 9 bases between the germline ends. The CDR3 spans 13 residues. Donors were ostensibly healthy at sampling, although undocumented immune exposures were probable. General study findings and limits: When the data were analyzed later, several of the most significant clusters appeared to be linked to common viral pathogens. For cytomegalovirus status, the classifier reportedly gave diagnoses with high specificity and sensitivity. The study reported that TCR beta sequences accurately predicted HLA-A and HLA-B alleles in most subjects.

Researchers ran the PCR with 60 Vbeta and 13 Jbeta primers. Libraries were prepared by immunoSEQ multiplex PCR; TCRdb keeps only in-frame clonotypes and omits some of them. The data contain 75,000 to 100,000 clones, roughly 79% of them singletons. Worth noting for this clone: Its antigen is still unknown.

The chain recombines TRBV10-3 with TRBJ1-2, with D maybe TRBD1 (6 bases). The TCR comes from a woman aged 65 to 85 in good health and CMV-seropositive. Sequenced input: PBMCs. Here the CDR3 DNA reads TGTGCCATCAGTGAAACAGGGACCTATGGCTACACCTTC. Translating it yields CAISETGTYGYTF.